Each of the 31 T cell receptor beta chains below was sequenced from the same sample in a study of vaccination and CD4 T cells after COVID-19. Treatment in this sample: approximately 10-day PBMC culture with coronavirus spike peptide pools or control peptides (ViraFEST assay). Researchers collected the unexposed donor's CD4+ T cells before the COVID-19 pandemic (2011-2018). These receptors have no known antigen. The study sequenced cultured CD4+ T cell DNA using the Oncomine TCR Beta short-read assay. From cultured CD4+ T cells, genomic DNA was extracted. TCRdb analysed the PCR reads with MiXCR anew, one entry per CDR3 protein. The table records under 8,500 distinct CDR3 sequences, roughly 30% of them present only once. Sequenced sample: CD4+ T cells from blood, cultured in vitro. These receptors all stem from a human donor in good health.

The J gene is TRBJ1-2, the V gene TRBV6-1; possible D gene TRBD1, 5 bases. V gave up 5 bases and J gave up 5 bases, with 27 bases separating them. The CDR3 length is 18 residues. Germline assignment: CDR1 MNHNS and CDR2 SASEGT. The CDR3 DNA reads TGTGCCAGCAGTCGCCTTCGGGGGGAAGTTAGTTCCGGGTATGGCTACACCTTC. This gives the protein CASSRLRGEVSSGYGYTF.

This clonotype was seen only a few times. The rearrangement uses TRBV6-4 and TRBJ2-3; 12 nucleotides align to TRBD1. Germline CDR1 and CDR2: MRHNA and SNTAGT. V shed 4 bases and J 6 bases; nucleotides not matched to a gene: 2. The CDR3 extends over 14 amino acids. The CDR3, as DNA: TGTGCCAGCAGTGCCGGGACAGGGGGCGATACGCAGTATTTT. Protein sequence: CASSAGTGGDTQYF.

The rearrangement uses TRBV20-1 and TRBJ2-5; possibly TRBD2 for D (6 bases). The V end lost 6 bases, the J end lost 4 bases, and 12 bases lay between the germline ends. The length of the CDR3 is 12 residues. Germline V lookup: CDR1 DFQATT, CDR2 SNEGSKA (reference sequence). CDR3 DNA: TGCAGTGCGGCGGGTAGCGGAGAGACCCAGTACTTC. Translated, it gives CSAAGSGETQYF.

This clonotype has more than one count but fewer than ten. This CDR3 reads CATSDSRAGDREQFF. In DNA form, the CDR3 reads TGTGCCACCAGTGATTCACGAGCGGGAGATCGAGAGCAGTTCTTC. This chain uses TRBV24-1 with TRBJ2-1, with 8 bases aligning to TRBD2. Trimming at V came to 2 bases and at J to 10 bases, leaving 9 bases not matched to a gene. The length of the CDR3 is 15 residues. Per the germline V gene, CDR1 is KGHDR and CDR2 is SFDVKD.

J is TRBJ2-7 and V is TRBV6-2 or TRBV6-3, with D possibly called TRBD1 or TRBD2 (5 bases each). V lost 3 bases and J lost 7, with 13 bases in between. The CDR3 spans 13 residues. From germline, CDR1 is MNHEY and CDR2 SVGEGT. The CDR3 nucleotides read TGTGCCAGCAGTTATTCGGGACCGCGAGAGCAGTACTTC. The encoded protein is CASSYSGPREQYF.

This clonotype turned up a few times. The V call is TRBV20-1, the J call TRBJ2-3, with TRBD2 matching 9 bases. Germline CDR1 DFQATT, CDR2 SNEGSKA (reference sequence). CDR3 length equals 13 residues. After removal of 5 bases from V and 7 bases from J, the junction contained 7 bases not matched to a gene. CDR3 in amino acids: CSAYPSGTNTQYF. CDR3 in DNA: TGCAGTGCTTATCCTAGCGGGACTAATACGCAGTATTTT.

The chain is built from TRBV6-2 or TRBV6-3 and TRBJ1-1; a weak D match, TRBD1 (5 bases). Germline values: CDR1 MNHEY, CDR2 SVGEGT. V lost 7 bases, J lost 1 base, and 13 bases lay in between. There are 14 residues in the CDR3. CDR3: CASKLGQQNTEAFF. The CDR3 coding sequence is TGTGCCAGCAAGTTAGGACAACAGAACACTGAAGCTTTCTTT.

The chain couples TRBV7-2 to TRBJ2-2, with 8 positions matching TRBD1. The CDR3 totals 14 residues. V gave up 6 bases and J gave up 5 bases; unmatched junction bases: 5. The germline gives CDR1 SGHTA, CDR2 FQGNSA. The CDR3 loop is CASSYRTGTGELFF. The CDR3 DNA reads as TGTGCCAGCAGTTACAGGACAGGGACCGGGGAGCTGTTTTTT.

This clonotype appeared a few times. CDR3 residues: CASSHPTEAFF. For the CDR3, the DNA is TGTGCCAGCAGCCACCCCACTGAAGCTTTCTTT. J is TRBJ1-1 and V is TRBV7-9; D call uncertain. The CDR3 length is 11 residues. V was pared by 5 bases and J by 4 bases, with 5 bases between. Germline CDR1 SEHNR, CDR2 FQNEAQ (reference sequence).

This clonotype occurred a few times. The rearrangement joins TRBV7-2 to TRBJ2-7; no clear D gene. Trimming took 1 base from V and 0 from J, leaving 10 bases between them. Germline CDR1 is SGHTA and CDR2 is FQGNSA. CDR3 length equals 15 residues. The CDR3 sequence: CASSLDASLSYEQYF. In DNA, the CDR3 is TGTGCCAGCAGCTTAGACGCTTCTCTCTCCTACGAGCAGTACTTC. The variable domain in full, with the rest retrieved from reference TRBV7-2 and TRBJ2-7, is GAGVSQSPSNKVTEKGKDVELRCDPISGHTALYWYRQSLGQGLEFLIYFQGNSAPDKSGLPSDRFSAERTGGSVSTLTIQRTQQEDSAVYLCASSLDASLSYEQYFGPGTRLTVT.

This clonotype was recorded a few times. CDR3: CASRPVGGSYTF. The CDR3 DNA follows: TGTGCCAGCAGACCGGTGGGGGGGAGCTACACCTTC. This chain joins TRBV11-2 and TRBJ1-2; D perhaps matches TRBD1 (5 bases). Trimming left V 6 bases short and J 9 bases short, with 14 bases between. Per the germline V gene, CDR1 is SGHAT and CDR2 is FQNNGV. This CDR3 spans 12 amino acids.

The chain employs TRBV19 and TRBJ1-6, with D maybe TRBD1 (6 bases). From germline, CDR1 is LNHDA and CDR2 SQIVND (reference sequence). Trimming left V 3 bases short and J 9 bases short, with 9 bases between. The length of the CDR3 is 13 residues. The CDR3 DNA is TGTGCCAGTAGTATCCAGGGGAGTTCACCCCTCCACTTT. Protein: CASSIQGSSPLHF. The full variable domain, with the rest looked up from reference TRBV19 and TRBJ1-6, is DGGITQSPKYLFRKEGQNVTLSCEQNLNHDAMYWYRQDPGQGLRLIYYSQIVNDFQKGDIAEGYSVSREKKESFPLTVTSAQKNPTAFYLCASSIQGSSPLHFGNGTRLTVT.

The chain couples TRBV28 to TRBJ2-1; unclear D gene. The germline V gene has CDR1 MDHEN and CDR2 SYDVKM. CDR3 length equals 11 residues. Trimming pared 4 bases from V and 12 bases from J, leaving 10 bases between. The CDR3, as DNA: TGTGCCAGCAGTTCTTACACGGGGCAGTTCTTC. Translating it yields CASSSYTGQFF.

This rearrangement joins TRBV6-2 or TRBV6-3 to TRBJ2-1; TRBD1 matches at 10 bases. From germline, CDR1 is MNHEY and CDR2 SVGEGT. V lost 7 bases and J lost 6; bases outside the gene matches: 15. There are 17 residues in the CDR3. The CDR3 loop is CASTLYHRGTGVNEQFF. CDR3 in DNA: TGTGCCAGCACCCTATACCACCGGGGGACAGGGGTCAATGAGCAGTTCTTC.

This clonotype was seen a few times. The genes are TRBV27 and TRBJ2-1; the match to TRBD2 covers 8 bases. The junction had 7 bases not matched to a gene; V was cut back by 4 bases and J by 8 bases. Germline-derived CDR1 and CDR2 are MNHEY and SMNVEV (reference sequence). The CDR3 has 14 amino acids. CDR3: CASSYREGDDEQFF. As DNA, the CDR3 is TGTGCCAGCAGTTACCGGGAGGGCGATGATGAGCAGTTCTTC.

The J gene is TRBJ1-3, the V gene TRBV7-2; D remains ambiguous. Germline V CDR1 and CDR2: SGHTA, FQGNSA. The CDR3 spans 15 residues. Trimming pared 4 bases from V and 2 bases from J, leaving 12 bases between. CDR3 residues: CASSSDMVTGNTIYF. CDR3 nucleotide sequence: TGTGCCAGCAGCTCGGATATGGTGACTGGAAACACCATATATTTT.

V usage is TRBV11-2 and J usage is TRBJ2-7; 10 nucleotides match TRBD2. The J segment lost 5 bases and the V segment lost 3 bases, leaving 13 bases of the junction unmatched. The CDR3 sequence is 17 residues long. Germline CDR1 SGHAT, CDR2 FQNNGV. The CDR3 DNA reads TGTGCCAGCAGCTTCCGGGCTAGCGGGAGATCAGGAGACGAGCAGTACTTC. Amino acids: CASSFRASGRSGDEQYF.

The J gene is TRBJ1-6, the V gene TRBV28; no firm D call. From germline, CDR1 is MDHEN and CDR2 SYDVKM. V was clipped by 8 bases and J by 15 bases, with 17 bases between them. The CDR3 totals 12 residues. CDR3 DNA sequence: TGTGCCAGCGGACTTCTCCGGGAGTACCTCCACTTT. Its protein product is CASGLLREYLHF.

The J gene is TRBJ2-7, the V gene TRBV6-1, with D perhaps matching TRBD1 or TRBD2 (5 bases each). The V end lost 6 bases, the J end lost 2 bases, and 11 bases lay between the germline ends. Germline values: CDR1 MNHNS, CDR2 SASEGT. The CDR3 totals 13 residues. CDR3 amino acids: CASRGTATYEQYF. Written as DNA, the CDR3 is TGTGCCAGCAGGGGGACGGCAACCTACGAGCAGTACTTC.

The V gene is TRBV20-1, the J gene TRBJ2-1; D possibly corresponds to TRBD1 (6 bases). Germline values: CDR1 DFQATT, CDR2 SNEGSKA (reference sequence). V was pared by 6 bases and J by 2 bases, with 11 bases between. This CDR3 is 13 amino acids long. The CDR3 protein is CSAQDRAYNEQFF. As DNA, the CDR3 is TGCAGTGCCCAGGACAGAGCCTACAATGAGCAGTTCTTC.

The genes are TRBV27 and TRBJ2-1, with 11 nucleotides matching TRBD1. Unmatched junction bases numbered 5, after V lost 5 bases and J lost 2 bases. Looked up from germline, CDR1 is MNHEY and CDR2 is SMNVEV (reference sequence). The CDR3 is 16 residues long. The CDR3 DNA reads as TGTGCCAGCAGTCCAGAGGACAGGGGGCCCTACAATGAGCAGTTCTTC. Protein sequence: CASSPEDRGPYNEQFF.

This clonotype was recorded a few times. The rearrangement uses TRBV6-2 or TRBV6-3 and TRBJ2-6, with D possibly TRBD1 on 6 matching bases. V was cut by 0 bases and J by 0 bases, with 6 bases left in between. Germline assignment: CDR1 MNHEY and CDR2 SVGEGT. There are 16 residues in the CDR3. The CDR3 reads CASSYSGGSGANVLTF. CDR3 bases: TGTGCCAGCAGTTACTCAGGGGGCTCTGGGGCCAACGTCCTGACTTTC.

The V gene is TRBV6-1, the J gene TRBJ1-1; 9 nucleotides line up with TRBD1. The J segment lost 8 bases and the V segment lost 7 bases, leaving 8 bases of the junction unmatched. This CDR3 has 13 amino acids. Germline V gene data show CDR1 as MNHNS and CDR2 as SASEGT. CDR3 residues: CASTLIQGAEAFF. DNA of the CDR3: TGTGCCAGCACCCTAATACAGGGGGCAGAAGCTTTCTTT.

The V gene is TRBV7-9, the J gene TRBJ2-2; D might be TRBD2 (6 bases). The CDR3 is made up of 14 amino acids. Germline loops: CDR1 SEHNR, CDR2 FQNEAQ (reference sequence). With 1 base removed from V and 5 bases from J, the gap between germline ends came to 8 bases. The CDR3 region has the DNA TGTGCCAGCAGCTTAGTGGGAGGTACCGGGGAGCTGTTTTTT. Translating it yields CASSLVGGTGELFF.

This clonotype has just a few counts. This chain connects TRBV21-1 to TRBJ2-7; TRBD1, as called in the table, went unchecked against the DNA. TRBV21-1 corresponds to a pseudogene. The CDR3 covers 12 residues. The CDR3 loop is CASSNRGYEQYF. The CDR3 nucleotides read TGTGCCAGCAGCAACAGGGGCTACGAGCAGTACTTC.

This clonotype was found a few times. The chain combines TRBV19 with TRBJ2-5; tentatively, D is TRBD2 (6 bases). The V end lost 4 bases, the J end lost 5 bases, and 17 bases lay between the germline ends. The CDR3 runs to 15 residues. Germline V CDR1 and CDR2: LNHDA, SQIVND (reference sequence). CDR3 nucleotides: TGTGCCAGTAGTACCGGGCTCCGTGGGGGGGAGACCCAGTACTTC. The encoded protein is CASSTGLRGGETQYF.

The V and J genes are TRBV10-2 and TRBJ2-7; 10 bases line up with TRBD2. Unmatched junction bases numbered 7, after V lost 6 bases and J lost 2 bases. The CDR3 is 15 residues long. CDR1 is WSHSY and CDR2 is SAAADI in the germline V gene. The CDR3 bases are TGCGCCAGCAGGGATCTAGCGGGAGAGACCTACGAGCAGTACTTC. Protein product: CASRDLAGETYEQYF.

The chain links TRBV2 to TRBJ2-7, with D possibly TRBD1 on 5 matching bases. V was clipped by 6 bases and J by 2 bases, with 8 bases between them. The CDR3 runs to 12 residues. Germline lookup yields CDR1 SNHLY and CDR2 FYNNEI. CDR3 residues: CASRGQTYEQYF. The CDR3 region has the DNA TGTGCCAGCAGGGGGCAGACCTACGAGCAGTACTTC.

The V and J genes are TRBV6-2 or TRBV6-3 and TRBJ2-2, with D uncertain. CDR1 is MNHEY and CDR2 is SVGEGT in the germline V gene. Trimming removed 1 base from V and 6 bases from J, with 3 bases in between. The CDR3 runs 12 residues. CDR3 coding DNA: TGTGCCAGCAGTTACTATCCCGGGGAGCTGTTTTTT. Translation: CASSYYPGELFF.

This clonotype was seen more than once but under ten times. The gene calls are TRBV6-1 and TRBJ2-7, with 9 bases identical to TRBD2. Trimming at V came to 5 bases and at J to 0 bases, leaving 5 bases not matched to a gene. CDR1 and CDR2 from the germline V gene are MNHNS and SASEGT. CDR3 length: 15 amino acids. The DNA for the CDR3 is TGTGCCAGCAGTACTAGCGGGCTTTACTCCTACGAGCAGTACTTC. This sequence encodes CASSTSGLYSYEQYF.

This sequence joins TRBV30 and TRBJ1-1; weak D call: TRBD1 (6 bases). The CDR3 totals 15 residues. Trimming left V 3 bases short and J 1 base short, with 15 bases between. The V gene's germline CDR1 is GTSNPN and CDR2 SVGIG (reference sequence). The CDR3 DNA reads TGTGCCTGGAGGCTTGGGGGGCGCGGGAACACTGAAGCTTTCTTT. Translation: CAWRLGGRGNTEAFF. The full variable domain, rest sourced from reference TRBV30 and TRBJ1-1, is SQTIHQWPATLVQPVGSPLSLECTVEGTSNPNLYWYRQAAGRGLQLLFYSVGIGQISSEVPQNLSASRPQDRQFILSSKKLLLSDSGFYLCAWRLGGRGNTEAFFGQGTRLTVV.